This entry features one TCR beta chain sequence. The clone's antigen remains unknown. No base-level quality is on record; no much larger clone is a single base apart. These data are taken from a study of breast tumors, draining lymph nodes, adjacent tissues (dated by TCRdb to the mid-2010s). For the study in its entirety: In breast cancer patients, the study compared the TCR beta repertoires of tumor, adjacent nontumor tissue and axillary lymph nodes. The study aimed to assess the relationships and possible T-cell exchange between tumor, surrounding tissue and draining lymph node repertoires in human breast cancer. Findings and caveats that apply to the study as a whole: The similarity between tumor and nontumor tissue repertoires was significantly greater in luminal-like breast cancer than in basal-like breast cancer. Tumor T-cell repertoires showed less diversity than lymph node repertoires and more diversity than nontumor tissue repertoires, and tumor T-cell repertoires showed preferential V and J gene usage. The data were considered consistent with most tumor T cells being derived from the lymph node and subsequently expanding within tumor tissue. The study presented the conclusion that tumor T cells originate in lymph nodes as consistent with a hypothesis, not as something directly demonstrated.

The instrument was an Illumina HiSeq 2000. TCR beta chain libraries were generated by multiplex PCR amplification. High-throughput sequencing was used to analyze the amplified TCR beta chain products. TCRdb reprocessed the public reads (quality trimming at Q25 with fastp, clone calling with MiXCR) and kept in-frame beta chains. Rows with a matching CDR3 protein are joined into one entry that keeps the most common DNA and genes. Within this sample are over 150,000 distinct CDR3 sequences, with about 33% of them counted one time only. The ten largest clones add up to around 4.5% of the sample. Lymph node samples came from the axillary draining lymph nodes of breast cancer patients. The sample comprised axillary lymph node tissue. The sequence was collected from a female donor with breast cancer. Some clones in this sample may be carry-over from other donors' samples.

The DNA sequence reads TGTGCCAGCAGCCGGAGGAAGGACAGACCCCTCCACTTT. It encodes CASSRRKDRPLHF. The rearrangement combines TRBV12-3 or TRBV12-4 with TRBJ1-6; TRBD1 is a possible D gene, resting on 6 matching bases. V is pared back by 6 bases and J by 12 bases, with 15 bases lying between the germline termini. The CDR3 runs 13 amino acids, cysteine and phenylalanine included. The retained sequence is limited to the CDR3, 39 bases, with the frame set at the first base.